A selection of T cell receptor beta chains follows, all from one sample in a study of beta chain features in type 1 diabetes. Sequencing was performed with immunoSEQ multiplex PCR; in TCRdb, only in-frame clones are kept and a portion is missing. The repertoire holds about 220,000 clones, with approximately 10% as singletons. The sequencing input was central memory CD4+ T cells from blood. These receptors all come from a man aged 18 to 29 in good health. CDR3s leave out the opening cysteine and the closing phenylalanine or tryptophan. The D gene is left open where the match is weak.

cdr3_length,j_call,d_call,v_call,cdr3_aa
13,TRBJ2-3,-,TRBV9,ASSVTGGYTDTQY
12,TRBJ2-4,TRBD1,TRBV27,ASSLFRGTNIQY
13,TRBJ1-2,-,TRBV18,ASSPGGMENYGYT
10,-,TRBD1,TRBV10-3,ASKGTGDEQY
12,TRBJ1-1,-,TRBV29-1,SVKRGGMNTEAF
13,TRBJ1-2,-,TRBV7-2,ASSHRDGRYYGYT
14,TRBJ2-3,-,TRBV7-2,ASRLTSGTSTDTQY
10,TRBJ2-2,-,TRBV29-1,SVVGQGGELF
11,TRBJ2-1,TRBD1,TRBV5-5,ASSHAGGNEQF
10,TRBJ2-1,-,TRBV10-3,ASEGSGNEQF
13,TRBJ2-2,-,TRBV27,ASSFLADATGELF
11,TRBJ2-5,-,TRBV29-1,SGGWAVQETQY
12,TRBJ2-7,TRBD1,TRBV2,ASDRDRNSYEQY
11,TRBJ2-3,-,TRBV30,AWNSGSTDTQY
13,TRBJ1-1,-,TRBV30,AWSVLSGSGTEAF
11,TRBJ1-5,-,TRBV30,AWTQGINQPQH
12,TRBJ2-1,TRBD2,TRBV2,ASSRTGTRNEQF
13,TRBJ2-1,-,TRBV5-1,ASSFTPQNYNEQF
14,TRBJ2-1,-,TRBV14,ASSQVRGGMLDEQF
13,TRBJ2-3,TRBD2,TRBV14,ASSQGLAGAHTRY
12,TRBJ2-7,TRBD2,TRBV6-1,ASRLAASSYEQY
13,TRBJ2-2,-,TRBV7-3,ASSLTGQNTGELF
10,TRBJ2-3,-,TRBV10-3,VTSGSTDTQY
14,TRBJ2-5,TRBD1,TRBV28,ASRRPGQGPGETQY
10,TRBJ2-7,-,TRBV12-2,ARTSKLYEQY
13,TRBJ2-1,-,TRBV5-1,ASSSRGVVYNEQF
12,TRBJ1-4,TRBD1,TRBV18,ASSRQGSNEKLF
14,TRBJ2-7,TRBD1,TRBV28,ASSPHLGQSSYEQY